The T cell receptor (beta chain) described here comes from a study of PD-L1 blockade in urothelial cancer. At the level of the study: Every 3 weeks, patients received intravenous atezolizumab 1,200 mg, beginning 2014. Analyzed time points were 3 weeks (second dose) and 6 weeks after therapy began.

V lost 5 bases, J lost 5 bases, and 22 bases lay in between. From germline, CDR1 is MRHNA and CDR2 SNTAGT. This CDR3 has 16 amino acids. The time point is: pretreatment peripheral blood. This table comes from immunoSEQ multiplex PCR, and its TCRdb copy is limited to in-frame clones, with some not included. Here the sample spans approximately 52,000 clones, over 75% being singletons. V gene TRBV6-4 combines with J gene TRBJ2-7; the D is unclear. The sequencing here drew on PBMCs, taken around atezolizumab (anti-PD-L1) treatment. The clonotype was recovered from a man in his 70s with urothelial cancer. The CDR3 nucleotides are TGTGCCAGCAGTCTCTCCGTAACGGGTACTTGTCACGAGCAGTACTTC. This gives the protein CASSLSVTGTCHEQYF.